The source of this TCR beta chain is a study of CD8+ T cells in alopecia areata. Germline values: CDR1 MNHEY, CDR2 SMNVEV (reference sequence). V was pared by 6 bases and J by 5 bases, with 14 bases between. The CDR3 totals 13 residues. Isolated RNA was reverse transcribed into cDNA used as the sequencing template. Assay: immunoSEQ multiplex PCR; the TCRdb copy retains only in-frame clones and omits some. This sample has 150,000 or so clones, with approximately 50% found just once. The V and J genes are TRBV27 and TRBJ2-7; the D gene is possibly TRBD2 (6 bases). Sequenced material: CD4+ T cells sorted from blood. The source of this sequence is a human donor with alopecia areata. The CDR3 DNA follows: TGTGCCAGCAGCCTGGGGGGTCCCCACGAGCAGTACTTC. It is translated as CASSLGGPHEQYF.